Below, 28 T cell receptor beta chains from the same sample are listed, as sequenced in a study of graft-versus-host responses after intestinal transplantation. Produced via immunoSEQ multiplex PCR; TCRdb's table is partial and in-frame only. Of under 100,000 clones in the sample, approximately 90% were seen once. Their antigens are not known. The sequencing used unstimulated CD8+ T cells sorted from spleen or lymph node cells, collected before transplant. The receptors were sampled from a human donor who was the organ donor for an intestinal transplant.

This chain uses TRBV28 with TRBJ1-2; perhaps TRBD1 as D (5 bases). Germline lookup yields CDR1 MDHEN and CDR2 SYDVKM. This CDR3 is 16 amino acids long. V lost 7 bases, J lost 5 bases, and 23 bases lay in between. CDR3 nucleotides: TGTGCCAGCACTCCCCCCCCCACGCAGGGCGTGTATGGCTACACCTTC. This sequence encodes CASTPPPTQGVYGYTF.

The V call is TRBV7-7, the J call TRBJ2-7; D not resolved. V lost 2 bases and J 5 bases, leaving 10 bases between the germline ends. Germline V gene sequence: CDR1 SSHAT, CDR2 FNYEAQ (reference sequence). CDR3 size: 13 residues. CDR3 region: CASSLSSVHEQYF. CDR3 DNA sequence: TGTGCCAGCAGCTTATCCTCGGTCCACGAGCAGTACTTC.

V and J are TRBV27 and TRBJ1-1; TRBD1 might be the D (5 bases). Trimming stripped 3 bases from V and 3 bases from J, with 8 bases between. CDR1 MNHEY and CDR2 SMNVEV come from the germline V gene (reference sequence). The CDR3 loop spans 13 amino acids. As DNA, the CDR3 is TGTGCCAGCAGTTTTGGCAGGGACACTGAAGCTTTCTTT. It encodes CASSFGRDTEAFF.

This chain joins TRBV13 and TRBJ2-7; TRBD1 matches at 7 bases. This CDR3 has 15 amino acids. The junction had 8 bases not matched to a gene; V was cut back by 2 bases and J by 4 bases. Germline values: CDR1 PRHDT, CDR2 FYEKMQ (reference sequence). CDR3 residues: CASSLRSSGGYEQYF. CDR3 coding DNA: TGTGCCAGCAGCTTAAGGTCGTCAGGGGGTTACGAGCAGTACTTC.

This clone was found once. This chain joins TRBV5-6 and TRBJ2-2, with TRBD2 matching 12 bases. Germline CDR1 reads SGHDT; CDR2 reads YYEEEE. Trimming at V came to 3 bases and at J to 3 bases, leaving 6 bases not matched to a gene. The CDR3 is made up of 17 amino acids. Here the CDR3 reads CASSSIRLAGDTGELFF. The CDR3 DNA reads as TGTGCCAGCAGCTCCATCCGACTAGCGGGGGACACCGGGGAGCTGTTTTTT.

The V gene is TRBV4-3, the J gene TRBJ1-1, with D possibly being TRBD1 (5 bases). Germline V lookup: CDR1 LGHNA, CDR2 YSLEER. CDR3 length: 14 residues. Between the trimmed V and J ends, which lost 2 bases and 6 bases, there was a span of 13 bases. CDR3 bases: TGCGCCAGCAGCCAATCTACAGGTCGGCCTGAAGCTTTCTTT. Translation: CASSQSTGRPEAFF.

In nucleotides, the CDR3 is TGCGCCAGCAGGCCCCTACTAGCGGGGGGATTTAATGAGCAGTTCTTC. Residues: CASRPLLAGGFNEQFF. This chain links TRBV10-1 with TRBJ2-1, with 12 nucleotides matching TRBD2. There are 16 residues in the CDR3. V gave up 6 bases and J gave up 7 bases; unmatched junction bases: 10. Per germline, CDR1 WNHNN and CDR2 SYGVQD (reference sequence).

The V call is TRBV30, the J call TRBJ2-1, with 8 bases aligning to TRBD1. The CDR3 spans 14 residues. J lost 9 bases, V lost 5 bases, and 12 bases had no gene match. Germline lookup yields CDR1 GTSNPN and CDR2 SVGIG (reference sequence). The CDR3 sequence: CAWGQGASVSEQFF. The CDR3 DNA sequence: TGTGCCTGGGGGCAGGGGGCGTCAGTTAGTGAGCAGTTCTTC.

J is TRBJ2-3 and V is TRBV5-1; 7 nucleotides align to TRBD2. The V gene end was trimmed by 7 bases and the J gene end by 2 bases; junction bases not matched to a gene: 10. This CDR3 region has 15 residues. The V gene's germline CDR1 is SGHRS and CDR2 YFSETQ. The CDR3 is CASSGGDLNTDTQYF. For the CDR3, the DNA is TGCGCCAGCTCGGGAGGTGACCTTAACACAGATACGCAGTATTTT.

CDR3 in DNA: TGTGCCAGCAGCTTGGTTCGGGTTGAAAAACTGTTTTTT. Translating it yields CASSLVRVEKLFF. J is TRBJ1-4 and V is TRBV5-5; D ambiguous. CDR1 SGHKS and CDR2 YYEKEE come from the germline V gene (reference sequence). The V gene lost 0 bases and the J gene lost 7 bases, with 7 bases spanning the gap. CDR3 length equals 13 residues. The full variable domain, in which reference TRBV5-5 and TRBJ1-4 provide the parts outside the CDR3, is DAGVTQSPTHLIKTRGQQVTLRCSPISGHKSVSWYQQVLGQGPQFIFQYYEKEERGRGNFPDRFSARQFPNYSSELNVNALLLGDSALYLCASSLVRVEKLFFGSGTQLSVL.

The CDR3 region is CASSAGERGRAYGYTF. The CDR3 nucleotides read TGTGCCAGCAGCGCCGGGGAGCGGGGGCGCGCCTATGGCTACACCTTC. The J gene is TRBJ1-2, the V gene TRBV9, with D perhaps matching TRBD1 (6 bases). V lost 3 bases and J 4 bases, leaving 19 bases between the germline ends. Looked up from germline, CDR1 is SGDLS and CDR2 is YYNGEE. CDR3 size: 16 residues.

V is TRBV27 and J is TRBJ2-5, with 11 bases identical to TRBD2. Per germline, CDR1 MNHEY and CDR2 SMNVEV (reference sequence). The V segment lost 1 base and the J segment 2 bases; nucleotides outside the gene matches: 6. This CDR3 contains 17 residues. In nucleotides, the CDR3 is TGTGCCAGCAGTTTATGGGCTAGCGGGGGGACACAAGAGACCCAGTACTTC. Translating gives CASSLWASGGTQETQYF.

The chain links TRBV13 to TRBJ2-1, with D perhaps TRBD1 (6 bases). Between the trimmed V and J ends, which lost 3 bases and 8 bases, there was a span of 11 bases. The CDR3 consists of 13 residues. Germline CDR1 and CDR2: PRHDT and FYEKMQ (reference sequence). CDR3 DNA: TGTGCCAGCAGCTTTGGGGGCTCGGATGAGCAGTTCTTC. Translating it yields CASSFGGSDEQFF. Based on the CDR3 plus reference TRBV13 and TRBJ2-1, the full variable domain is AAGVIQSPRHLIKEKRETATLKCYPIPRHDTVYWYQQGPGQDPQFLISFYEKMQSDKGSIPDRFSAQQFSDYHSELNMSSLELGDSALYFCASSFGGSDEQFFGPGTRLTVL.

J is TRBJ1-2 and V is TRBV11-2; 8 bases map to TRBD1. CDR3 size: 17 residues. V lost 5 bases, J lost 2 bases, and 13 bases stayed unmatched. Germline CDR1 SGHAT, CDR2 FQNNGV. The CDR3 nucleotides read TGTGCCAGCAGCCTCATCCCAGGGGGCAAATGGAACTATGGCTACACCTTC. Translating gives CASSLIPGGKWNYGYTF.

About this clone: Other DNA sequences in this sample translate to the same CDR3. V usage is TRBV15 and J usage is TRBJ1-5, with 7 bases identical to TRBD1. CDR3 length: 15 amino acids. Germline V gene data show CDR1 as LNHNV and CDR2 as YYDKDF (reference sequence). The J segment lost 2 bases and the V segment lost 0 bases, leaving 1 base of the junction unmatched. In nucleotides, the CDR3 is TGTGCCACCAGCAGAGATAGGGGGCGCAATCAGCCCCAGCATTTT. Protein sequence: CATSRDRGRNQPQHF.

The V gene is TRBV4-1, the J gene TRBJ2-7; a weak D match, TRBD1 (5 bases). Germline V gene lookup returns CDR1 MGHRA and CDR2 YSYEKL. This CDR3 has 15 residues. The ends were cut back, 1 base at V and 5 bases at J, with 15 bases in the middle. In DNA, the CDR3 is TGCGCCAGCAGCCAAGGAATAGGCAGGGCGGACGAGCAGTACTTC. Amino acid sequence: CASSQGIGRADEQYF.

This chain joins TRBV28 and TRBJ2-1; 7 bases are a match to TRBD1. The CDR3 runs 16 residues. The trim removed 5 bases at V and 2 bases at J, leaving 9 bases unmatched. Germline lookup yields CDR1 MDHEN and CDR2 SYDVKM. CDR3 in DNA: TGTGCCAGCAGTCGACCTCCGGGACAGACCTACAATGAGCAGTTCTTC. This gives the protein CASSRPPGQTYNEQFF.

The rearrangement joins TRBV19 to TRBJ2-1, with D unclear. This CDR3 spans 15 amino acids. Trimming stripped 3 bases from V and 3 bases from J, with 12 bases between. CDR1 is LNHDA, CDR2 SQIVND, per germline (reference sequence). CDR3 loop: CASSISSYSYNEQFF. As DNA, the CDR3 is TGTGCCAGTAGTATCAGTTCTTACAGCTACAATGAGCAGTTCTTC.

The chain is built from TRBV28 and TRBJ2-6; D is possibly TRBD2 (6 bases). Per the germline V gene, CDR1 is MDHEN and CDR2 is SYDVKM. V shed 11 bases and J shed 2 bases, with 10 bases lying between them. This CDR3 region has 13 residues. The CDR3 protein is CACGAAGANVLTF. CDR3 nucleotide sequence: TGTGCCTGCGGGGCGGCTGGGGCCAACGTCCTGACTTTC. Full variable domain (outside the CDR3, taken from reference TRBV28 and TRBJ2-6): DVKVTQSSRYLVKRTGEKVFLECVQDMDHENMFWYRQDPGLGLRLIYFSYDVKMKEKGDIPEGYSVSREKKERFSLILESASTNQTSMYLCACGAAGANVLTFGAGSRLTVL.

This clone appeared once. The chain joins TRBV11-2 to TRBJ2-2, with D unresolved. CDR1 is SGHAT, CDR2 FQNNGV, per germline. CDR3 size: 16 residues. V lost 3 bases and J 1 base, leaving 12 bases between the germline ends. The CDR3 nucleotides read TGTGCCAGCAGCTTGCGACATCAATGGAACACCGGGGAGCTGTTTTTT. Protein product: CASSLRHQWNTGELFF.

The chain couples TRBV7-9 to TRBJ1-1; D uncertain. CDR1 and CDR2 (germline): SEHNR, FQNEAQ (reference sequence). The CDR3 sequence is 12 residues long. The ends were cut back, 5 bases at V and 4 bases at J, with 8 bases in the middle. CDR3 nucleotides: TGTGCCAGCAGCGTAGGCGGCACTGAAGCTTTCTTT. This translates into CASSVGGTEAFF.

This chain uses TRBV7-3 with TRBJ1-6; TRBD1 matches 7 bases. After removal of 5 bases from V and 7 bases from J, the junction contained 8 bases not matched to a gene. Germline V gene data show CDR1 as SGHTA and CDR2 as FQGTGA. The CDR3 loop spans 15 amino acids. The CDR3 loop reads CASSPSTGLNSPLHF. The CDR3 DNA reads TGTGCCAGCAGCCCCTCGACAGGGTTGAATTCACCCCTCCACTTT.

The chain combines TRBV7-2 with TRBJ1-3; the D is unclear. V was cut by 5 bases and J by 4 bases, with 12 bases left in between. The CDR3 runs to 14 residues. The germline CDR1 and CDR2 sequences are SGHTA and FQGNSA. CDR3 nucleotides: TGTGCCAGCAGCCGCACTATGGCCGGAAACACCATATATTTT. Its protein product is CASSRTMAGNTIYF.

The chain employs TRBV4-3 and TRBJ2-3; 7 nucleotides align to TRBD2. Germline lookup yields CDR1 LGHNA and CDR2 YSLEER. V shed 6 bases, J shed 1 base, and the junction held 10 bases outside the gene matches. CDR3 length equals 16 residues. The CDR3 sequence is CASSRQERGRTDTQYF. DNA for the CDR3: TGCGCCAGCAGTCGTCAAGAGCGGGGTCGCACAGATACGCAGTATTTT.

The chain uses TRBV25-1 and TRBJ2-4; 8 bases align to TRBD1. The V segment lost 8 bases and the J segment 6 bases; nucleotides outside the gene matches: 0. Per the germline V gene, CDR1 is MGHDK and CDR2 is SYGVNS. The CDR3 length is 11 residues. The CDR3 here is CASGQGNIQYF. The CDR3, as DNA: TGTGCCAGCGGACAGGGAAACATTCAGTACTTC.

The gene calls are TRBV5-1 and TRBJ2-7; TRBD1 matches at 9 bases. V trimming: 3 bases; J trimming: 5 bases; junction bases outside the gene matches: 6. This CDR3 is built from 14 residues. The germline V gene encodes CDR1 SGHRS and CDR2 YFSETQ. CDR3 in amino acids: CASSSGQGFDEQYF. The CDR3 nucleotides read TGCGCCAGCAGCTCCGGACAGGGGTTCGACGAGCAGTACTTC.

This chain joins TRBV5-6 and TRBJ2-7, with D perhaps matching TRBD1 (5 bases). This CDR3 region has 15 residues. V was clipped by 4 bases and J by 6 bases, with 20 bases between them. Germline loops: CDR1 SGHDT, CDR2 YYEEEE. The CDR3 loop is CASSVVGPGLSEQYF. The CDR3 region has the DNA TGTGCCAGCAGCGTGGTGGGGCCTGGTCTCTCCGAGCAGTACTTC.

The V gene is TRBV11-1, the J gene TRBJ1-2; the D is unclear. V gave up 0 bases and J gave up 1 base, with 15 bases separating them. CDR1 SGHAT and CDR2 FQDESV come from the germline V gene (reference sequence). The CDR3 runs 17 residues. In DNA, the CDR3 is TGTGCCAGCAGCTTAGCTCCGACACCCCAGGATAACTATGGCTACACCTTC. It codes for CASSLAPTPQDNYGYTF.